This TCR beta chain was captured in a study of blood T cells in healthy people across ages. Germline V lookup: CDR1 ENHRY, CDR2 SYGVKD. CDR3 length equals 15 residues. The V segment lost 6 bases and the J segment 6 bases; nucleotides outside the gene matches: 10. Healthy Russian Caucasian donors spanned ages roughly 6 to 90 years. This clonotype occurred a few times. Its antigen is as yet unknown. It was with a sample-barcoded 5' primer and a J-beta primer mix that a second PCR of roughly 7 to 11 cycles was run. One entry per CDR3 protein, called by TCRdb with MiXCR from the 5' RACE reads. Among about 1.5 million distinct CDR3 sequences listed, approximately 39% were seen once. Study-wide results and limits: Versus aged donors, long-lived donors had higher diversity and more naive CD4+ cells. Per million T cells, the diversity of TCR beta decreased roughly linearly as age advanced. Strong correlation linked observed beta diversity and percent naive T cells.

V is TRBV10-3 and J is TRBJ2-2; 7 nucleotides align to TRBD1. The TCR sequence derives from a woman aged 18 to 35 in good health. Sequenced: blood. CDR3 coding DNA: TGTGCCATCAGCTTGGTAGAGGGGGCTTCCGGGGAGCTGTTTTTT. Translating it yields CAISLVEGASGELFF.